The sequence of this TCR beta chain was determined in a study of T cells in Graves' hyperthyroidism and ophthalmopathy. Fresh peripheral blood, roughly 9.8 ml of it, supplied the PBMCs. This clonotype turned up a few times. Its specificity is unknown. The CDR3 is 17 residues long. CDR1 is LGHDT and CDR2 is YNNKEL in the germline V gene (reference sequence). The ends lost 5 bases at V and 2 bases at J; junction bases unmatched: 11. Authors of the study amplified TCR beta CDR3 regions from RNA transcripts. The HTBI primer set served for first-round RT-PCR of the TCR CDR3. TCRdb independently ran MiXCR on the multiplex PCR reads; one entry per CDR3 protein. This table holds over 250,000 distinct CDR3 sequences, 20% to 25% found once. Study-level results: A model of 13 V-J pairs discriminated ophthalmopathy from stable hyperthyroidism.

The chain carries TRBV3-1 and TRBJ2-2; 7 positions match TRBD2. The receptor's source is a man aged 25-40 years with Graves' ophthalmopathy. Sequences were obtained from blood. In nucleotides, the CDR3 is TGTGCCAGCAGCGGACCCGGCGGCGGGAGTAACACCGGGGAGCTGTTTTTT. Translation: CASSGPGGGSNTGELFF.